Each of the 8 T cell receptor beta chains below was sequenced from the same sample in a study of post-analysis software for immune sequencing data. Notes on the study in general: The five TRBV segments detected at higher frequency in patients than in controls included TRBV5-6, TRBV5-1 and TRBV20-1.

For these TCRs, the target antigens are not known. Sequencing libraries made from TCR beta cDNA carried unique molecular identifiers. TCRdb used MiXCR to reprocess the PCR reads, holding one entry per CDR3 protein. The sample has 750,000 to 900,000 distinct CDR3 sequences; around 45% are singletons. Sequencing input: blood. Source of these receptors: a girl aged 5-17 years with multiple sclerosis.

CDR3 coding DNA: TGTGCCAGCAGCCTCTTGGACAGGGTCAAAAACATTCAGTACTTC. As protein: CASSLLDRVKNIQYF. V and J are TRBV5-6 and TRBJ2-4, with 8 bases matching TRBD1. The CDR3 loop spans 15 amino acids. Per the germline V gene, CDR1 is SGHDT and CDR2 is YYEEEE. J was trimmed by 3 bases and V by 4 bases; bases with no gene match: 6.

This clonotype was observed a single time. This rearrangement joins TRBV27 to TRBJ1-5, with TRBD1 matching over 9 bases. This CDR3 is 18 amino acids long. Germline CDR1 is MNHEY and CDR2 is SMNVEV (reference sequence). J lost 7 bases, V lost 4 bases, and 17 bases had no gene match. As DNA, the CDR3 is TGTGCCAGCAGTTCTGAGCCCCGAGGACAGGGGCCTCCCCAGCCCCAGCATTTT. This codes for CASSSEPRGQGPPQPQHF.

The sample holds many counts of this clonotype. The gene calls are TRBV4-3 and TRBJ2-1; TRBD2 might be the D (6 bases). This CDR3 region has 19 residues. Per the germline V gene, CDR1 is LGHNA and CDR2 is YSLEER. V lost 1 base, J lost 0 bases, and 19 bases lay in between. CDR3 nucleotides: TGCGCCAGCAGCCAAGTATCATTTAGGTCGGGGGACTCCTACAATGAGCAGTTCTTC. Amino acids: CASSQVSFRSGDSYNEQFF.

This sequence joins TRBV7-2 and TRBJ1-2, with D unresolved. Germline V lookup: CDR1 SGHTA, CDR2 FQGNSA. The CDR3 covers 13 residues. The CDR3 spells CAQQADGNYGYTF. The CDR3 DNA is TGTGCACAGCAGGCGGATGGGAACTATGGCTACACCTTC.

In its sample, this clonotype was seen a few times. This chain uses TRBV20-1 with TRBJ1-2; no firm D call. Trimming cost V 3 bases and J 7 bases, with 12 bases left between them. Looked up from germline, CDR1 is DFQATT and CDR2 is SNEGSKA (reference sequence). This CDR3 has 12 residues. The CDR3 bases are TGCAGTGCTAGGGACCTACGTAGTGGCTACACCTTC. This translates into CSARDLRSGYTF.

This chain joins TRBV20-1 and TRBJ2-1; D call uncertain. The end of the DNA fits TRBJ2-7 better, so the J call may be wrong. CDR3 length: 16 residues. The germline gives CDR1 DFQATT, CDR2 SNEGSKA (reference sequence). CDR3 protein: CSARVVFGPSYNEQYF. In DNA form, the CDR3 reads TGCAGTGCTAGAGTGGTCTTCGGGCCTTCCTACAATGAGCAGTACTTC.

The chain combines TRBV9 with TRBJ2-5; D not resolved. Per germline, CDR1 SGDLS and CDR2 YYNGEE. Trimming pared 1 base from V and 5 bases from J, leaving 12 bases between. This CDR3 region has 14 residues. Here the CDR3 DNA reads TGTGCCAGCAGCGTATCGACCATCTTGGAGACCCAGTACTTC. Amino acid sequence: CASSVSTILETQYF.

Here the CDR3 DNA reads TGTGCCAGCAGTTACTCGATCGCGCGGGCCAATGAGCAGTTCTTC. This sequence encodes CASSYSIARANEQFF. The chain carries TRBV6-5 and TRBJ2-1; tentative D call: TRBD2 (5 bases). The CDR3 runs to 15 residues. The ends were cut back, 0 bases at V and 6 bases at J, with 12 bases in the middle. Germline CDR1 reads MNHEY; CDR2 reads SVGAGI.